These T cell receptor beta chains were read from a single sample in a study of blood T cells in healthy people across ages. TCRdb redid the calling of the 5' RACE reads with MiXCR, one entry per CDR3 protein. Found here are about 580,000 distinct CDR3 sequences, around half of them singletons; the top ten hold just under 25%. The sequenced material came from blood. The receptors come from a man aged 80 or over in good health. CDR3s include the opening cysteine and the closing phenylalanine or tryptophan. Fields, in order: V gene, J gene, clone size, D gene, CDR3 protein, CDR3 DNA. A D gene is named only where the DNA matches it firmly. The size of a clone is reported for some rows only, either as once, few or many, or as a class for expanded clones.

TRBV7-2	TRBJ2-7	-	TRBD2	CASARGAPSYEQYF	TGTGCCAGCGCGCGGGGGGCCCCTTCCTACGAGCAGTACTTC
TRBV7-2	TRBJ1-2	-	-	CASSLGQPQSRYTF	TGTGCCAGCAGCTTAGGACAGCCGCAATCTCGCTACACCTTC
TRBV10-3	TRBJ2-5	-	TRBD1	CAISGLDRGGETQYF	TGTGCCATCAGTGGATTAGACAGGGGGGGAGAGACCCAGTACTTC
TRBV2	TRBJ1-1	few	-	CASRWQLNTEAFF	TGTGCCAGCCGGTGGCAGTTGAACACTGAAGCTTTCTTT
TRBV29-1	TRBJ2-2	-	TRBD2	CSVGGLAGISGELFF	TGCAGCGTTGGCGGACTAGCGGGAATTTCGGGGGAGCTGTTTTTT
TRBV7-2	TRBJ2-1	few	TRBD2	CASSPGGIDEQFF	TGTGCCAGCAGCCCGGGGGGTATAGATGAGCAGTTCTTC
TRBV7-6	TRBJ2-7	many	-	CASTIQPNSYEQYF	TGTGCCAGCACAATCCAGCCGAACTCCTACGAGCAGTACTTC
TRBV28	TRBJ2-1	-	-	CASSVSGILGYNEQFF	TGTGCCAGCAGCGTATCCGGGATCCTGGGCTACAATGAGCAGTTCTTC
TRBV4-1	TRBJ1-2	-	-	CASSQDRQPYYGYTF	TGCGCCAGCAGCCAAGATAGGCAGCCCTATTATGGCTACACCTTC
TRBV7-2	TRBJ2-7	few	-	CASSLFAGHSYEQYF	TGTGCCAGCAGCTTATTTGCAGGACACTCCTACGAGCAGTACTTC
TRBV7-3	TRBJ2-1	-	TRBD1	CASSLPGQRQFF	TGTGCCAGCAGCCTTCCGGGACAGAGGCAGTTCTTC
TRBV6-1	TRBJ2-1	-	TRBD1	CASRRTGGSEQFF	TGTGCCAGCAGGAGGACAGGGGGCAGTGAGCAGTTCTTC
TRBV6-2/TRBV6-3	TRBJ2-5	-	TRBD1	CASSFILTGQQETQYF	TGTGCCAGCAGTTTCATCTTGACAGGGCAGCAAGAGACCCAGTACTTC
TRBV3-1	TRBJ2-1	-	-	CASTQGPLDEQFF	TGTGCCAGCACCCAGGGGCCGCTGGATGAGCAGTTCTTC
TRBV7-8	TRBJ1-6	-	-	CASSTPQGGPQNSPLHF	TGTGCCAGCAGCACACCCCAAGGGGGACCGCAGAATTCACCCCTCCACTTT
TRBV10-3	TRBJ2-3	-	-	CAIRTTDTQYF	TGTGCCATCAGGACCACAGATACGCAGTATTTT
TRBV27	TRBJ2-7	-	-	CASSLLGRYNEQYF	TGTGCCAGCAGTTTATTAGGTCGTTACAATGAGCAGTACTTC
TRBV20-1	TRBJ2-7	few	-	CSASWVAQGSYEQYF	TGCAGTGCTAGTTGGGTTGCGCAAGGGAGCTACGAGCAGTACTTC
TRBV9	TRBJ2-5	few	TRBD2	CASSVGVGGEETQYF	TGTGCCAGCAGCGTAGGTGTGGGGGGGGAAGAGACCCAGTACTTC
TRBV6-6	TRBJ2-7	-	TRBD2	CASRASGRNTYEQYF	TGTGCCAGCAGGGCTAGCGGGAGAAACACCTACGAGCAGTACTTC
TRBV7-3	TRBJ2-7	-	-	CASSTDSPYEQYF	TGTGCCAGCAGCACGGACAGCCCCTACGAGCAGTACTTC
TRBV20-1	TRBJ2-4	-	TRBD1	CSARTTGTGWNIQYF	TGCAGTGCTAGAACTACCGGGACAGGGTGGAACATTCAGTACTTC
TRBV15	TRBJ2-5	-	-	CATSRDHGFQETQYF	TGTGCCACCAGCAGAGATCACGGTTTCCAAGAGACCCAGTACTTC
TRBV29-1	TRBJ2-5	-	-	CSVEVQQGGETQYF	TGCAGCGTTGAAGTTCAACAGGGAGGGGAGACCCAGTACTTC
TRBV6-5	TRBJ2-7	many	-	CASGQYEQYF	TGTGCCAGTGGACAGTACGAGCAGTACTTC
TRBV4-3	TRBJ1-4	few	-	CASSQDTGIEKLFF	TGCGCCAGCAGCCAAGACACGGGAATTGAAAAACTGTTTTTT
TRBV20-1	TRBJ2-7	-	-	CSASKIPRGLYNEQYF	TGCAGTGCTAGTAAAATCCCACGGGGGCTCTACAATGAGCAGTACTTC
TRBV20-1	TRBJ2-5	-	TRBD2	CSARVPSGRQETQYF	TGCAGTGCTAGAGTACCTAGCGGGAGGCAGGAGACCCAGTACTTC
TRBV20-1	TRBJ2-3	-	-	CSAPSRVADTQYF	TGCAGTGCTCCCTCGAGGGTAGCAGATACGCAGTATTTT
TRBV20-1	TRBJ2-1	-	-	CSASGISGNEQFF	TGCAGTGCTTCAGGGATCTCGGGGAATGAGCAGTTCTTC
TRBV30	TRBJ2-5	-	-	CAWSKAEQGRETQYF	TGTGCCTGGAGCAAAGCGGAACAGGGGAGGGAGACCCAGTACTTC
TRBV7-9	TRBJ2-1	-	-	CASSLESGARNNEQFF	TGTGCCAGCAGCTTAGAATCGGGGGCGCGGAACAATGAGCAGTTCTTC
TRBV7-9	TRBJ2-2	few	TRBD2	CASSWTSATSGELFF	TGTGCCAGCAGCTGGACTAGCGCGACTTCCGGGGAGCTGTTTTTT
TRBV10-3	TRBJ2-1	few	-	CAISEVGRTVDNEQFF	TGTGCCATCAGTGAGGTTGGGAGGACCGTGGACAATGAGCAGTTCTTC